The 9 T cell receptor beta chains below come from one sample, sequenced in a study of blood T cell repertoires in COVID-19 (dated by TCRdb to between 2020 and 2021). The protocol used for the library was the immunoSEQ multiplex PCR assay. TCRdb retrieved this table from immuneACCESS and kept in-frame rearrangements only. Not all clones are present; in checked studies, unresolved V genes account for under half, and no reason is known for the remainder. This sample lists tens of thousands of clones; 75% to 90% were detected once. The biggest ten clones account for roughly 18% of the sample. Source material: peripheral blood. These TCRs come from a woman aged 55-75 years with COVID-19, enrolled during active disease.

This chain joins TRBV20-1 and TRBJ1-4, with D possibly being TRBD1 (6 bases). From germline, CDR1 is DFQATT and CDR2 SNEGSKA (reference sequence). The CDR3 contains 13 residues. Trimming left V 5 bases short and J 7 bases short, with 14 bases between. As DNA, the CDR3 is TGCAGTGCTGGTGTAGGGGGTCCTGAAAAACTGTTTTTT. Protein product: CSAGVGGPEKLFF.

The chain couples TRBV28 to TRBJ1-5; D is undetermined. The V end was cut by 6 bases, the J end by 2 bases, with 17 bases between. Germline values: CDR1 MDHEN, CDR2 SYDVKM. This CDR3 is 16 amino acids long. Here the CDR3 DNA reads TGTGCCAGCAGACTAGCGTGGACTTCGGGCAATCAGCCCCAGCATTTT. It is translated as CASRLAWTSGNQPQHF.

This chain joins TRBV4-1 and TRBJ2-5; 8 nucleotides match TRBD1. Germline CDR1 reads MGHRA; CDR2 reads YSYEKL. CDR3 length: 15 amino acids. Unmatched junction bases numbered 6, after V lost 4 bases and J lost 2 bases. The CDR3 DNA is TGCGCCAGCAGCCTACAGGGGGTAGGACAAGAGACCCAGTACTTC. It codes for CASSLQGVGQETQYF.

The chain has TRBV9 and TRBJ2-5; 7 positions match TRBD2. The J segment lost 1 base and the V segment lost 0 bases, leaving 9 bases of the junction unmatched. The CDR3 covers 17 residues. In germline, CDR1 is SGDLS, CDR2 YYNGEE. The CDR3 protein is CASSVGTSAIIQETQYF. Written as DNA, the CDR3 is TGTGCCAGCAGCGTAGGAACTAGCGCAATAATCCAAGAGACCCAGTACTTC.

The chain uses TRBV7-9 and TRBJ2-7; D might be TRBD2 (5 bases). The CDR3 extends over 12 amino acids. Deletions cut 5 bases from V and 9 bases from J, with 14 bases between. Per germline, CDR1 SEHNR and CDR2 FQNEAQ (reference sequence). CDR3 DNA: TGTGCCAGCAGCCCCCAAATTGAGGGGCAGTACTTC. Protein: CASSPQIEGQYF.

The rearrangement joins TRBV11-2 to TRBJ2-1, with 8 bases aligning to TRBD1. CDR3 length: 18 amino acids. Trimming removed 4 bases from V and 3 bases from J; junction bases left unmatched: 14. Germline V lookup: CDR1 SGHAT, CDR2 FQNNGV. CDR3 sequence reads: CASSYGQGLGERYNEQFF. The CDR3, as DNA: TGTGCCAGCAGCTACGGACAGGGTTTAGGGGAGCGCTACAATGAGCAGTTCTTC.

This chain uses TRBV21-1 with TRBJ2-1; the DNA was not compared with TRBD2, the D call given in the table. TRBV21-1 is deemed a pseudogene. CDR3 length: 17 residues. As DNA, the CDR3 is TGTGCCAGTCCGACTAGCGGGAGGGCCGTCACCTACAATGAGCAGTTCTTC. Its translation: CASPTSGRAVTYNEQFF.

V is TRBV14 and J is TRBJ2-5; 9 bases agree with TRBD1. CDR1 SGHDN and CDR2 FVKESK come from the germline V gene. The ends lost 3 bases at V and 4 bases at J; junction bases unmatched: 9. The CDR3 totals 16 residues. This chain's CDR3 is CASSQYRDRDRETQYF. The CDR3 DNA is TGTGCCAGCAGCCAGTACCGGGACAGGGATAGAGAGACCCAGTACTTC.

V and J are TRBV5-1 and TRBJ2-5; D not resolved. Germline CDR1 is SGHRS and CDR2 is YFSETQ. The V gene lost 3 bases and the J gene lost 4 bases, with 13 bases spanning the gap. This CDR3 comprises 14 residues. CDR3 DNA sequence: TGCGCCAGCAGCTCAGACACAATCAGAGAGACCCAGTACTTC. Translating it yields CASSSDTIRETQYF.